This is a list of T cell receptor beta chains from one sample in a study of T cell responses to AZD1222 COVID-19 vaccine. Assay: immunoSEQ multiplex PCR; the TCRdb copy retains only in-frame clones and omits some. The repertoire consists of 100,000 to 130,000 clones, with about nine tenths occurring once and the leading ten covering approximately 4.5%. Sequenced here: peripheral blood, sampled on day 0 of AZD1222 vaccination. The receptor source for this set is an adult in good health. The CDR3 runs from the conserved cysteine through the conserved F or W. Fields, in order: J gene, clone size, D gene, V gene, CDR3 protein, CDR3 DNA. D genes are given only for firm matches. Clone sizes are given selectively: once, few, many, or a class where the clone is expanded.

J: TRBJ1-1; size: -; D: -; V: TRBV7-2; CDR3: CASSLLSGGEVTEAFF; DNA: TGTGCCAGCAGCCTTTTATCGGGGGGCGAGGTCACTGAAGCTTTCTTT
J: TRBJ1-6; size: medium-sized; D: -; V: TRBV7-9; CDR3: CASSPPGGVYGSPLHF; DNA: TGTGCCAGCAGCCCCCCCGGGGGCGTTTACGGCTCACCCCTCCACTTT
J: TRBJ1-1; size: -; D: -; V: TRBV3-1/TRBV3-2; CDR3: CASHSPTRTWSEAFF; DNA: TGTGCCAGCCACAGCCCAACCCGTACGTGGTCTGAAGCTTTCTTT
J: TRBJ1-1; size: -; D: TRBD1; V: TRBV6-6; CDR3: CASSFRDRDTEAFF; DNA: TGTGCCAGCAGTTTCCGGGACAGGGACACTGAAGCTTTCTTT
J: TRBJ2-7; size: few; D: -; V: TRBV28; CDR3: CASVSVSYEQYF; DNA: TGTGCCAGCGTCAGTGTATCCTACGAGCAGTACTTC
J: TRBJ1-4; size: -; D: -; V: TRBV21-1; CDR3: CASSTYRGGSEKLFF; DNA: TGTGCCAGCAGCACCTACAGGGGCGGAAGTGAAAAACTGTTTTTT
J: TRBJ1-6; size: once; D: -; V: TRBV18; CDR3: CASSPLDSPNSPLHF; DNA: TGTGCCAGCTCACCACTGGACAGTCCTAATTCACCCCTCCACTTT
J: TRBJ1-5; size: -; D: TRBD1; V: TRBV19; CDR3: CASKGGQLLNQPQHF; DNA: TGTGCCAGTAAAGGGGGACAGCTTCTAAATCAGCCCCAGCATTTT
J: TRBJ2-7; size: -; D: -; V: TRBV7-2; CDR3: CASSFYSGEKQYF; DNA: TGTGCCAGCAGCTTTTATTCGGGGGAGAAGCAGTACTTC
J: TRBJ1-2; size: -; D: -; V: TRBV4-1; CDR3: CASSPEGGYGYTF; DNA: TGCGCCAGCAGCCCCGAGGGGGGGTATGGCTACACCTTC
J: TRBJ2-1; size: -; D: TRBD2; V: TRBV6-2/TRBV6-3; CDR3: CASSSLAGANNEQFF; DNA: TGTGCCAGCAGTTCGCTAGCGGGGGCAAACAATGAGCAGTTCTTC
J: TRBJ2-7; size: -; D: -; V: TRBV7-9; CDR3: CASSAAVSTSYEQYF; DNA: TGTGCCAGCAGCGCAGCTGTGAGCACGTCCTACGAGCAGTACTTC
J: TRBJ1-2; size: once; D: -; V: TRBV4-1; CDR3: CASSQAVLTPWGYTF; DNA: TGCGCCAGCAGCCAGGCCGTTTTGACCCCGTGGGGCTACACCTTC
J: TRBJ1-1; size: -; D: -; V: TRBV4-1; CDR3: CASSQDHGSGGAWNTEAFF; DNA: TGCGCCAGCAGCCAAGATCACGGATCCGGGGGCGCGTGGAACACTGAAGCTTTCTTT
J: TRBJ2-7; size: -; D: TRBD1; V: TRBV7-9; CDR3: CASSSLLGGTYEQYF; DNA: TGTGCCAGCAGCTCCCTCTTAGGGGGCACCTACGAGCAGTACTTC
J: TRBJ1-2; size: -; D: TRBD1; V: TRBV5-6; CDR3: CASSLGTGLRGYTF; DNA: TGTGCCAGCAGCCTAGGGACAGGGCTAAGGGGCTACACCTTC
J: TRBJ1-5; size: -; D: TRBD1; V: TRBV28; CDR3: CASSRTGGHGPQHF; DNA: TGTGCCAGCAGTCGAACAGGGGGCCACGGGCCCCAGCATTTT
J: TRBJ2-7; size: -; D: TRBD2; V: TRBV28; CDR3: CASSIRDYPIYEQYF; DNA: TGTGCCAGCAGTATCCGGGACTACCCCATCTACGAGCAGTACTTC
J: TRBJ1-4; size: -; D: -; V: TRBV4-2; CDR3: CASRTNPDRDEKLFF; DNA: TGTGCCAGCAGAACCAACCCTGACAGAGATGAAAAACTGTTTTTT
J: TRBJ2-5; size: -; D: -; V: TRBV6-6; CDR3: CASSPNAIRGQETQYF; DNA: TGTGCCAGCAGCCCGAACGCTATACGGGGGCAAGAGACCCAGTACTTC
J: TRBJ1-1; size: few; D: -; V: TRBV5-1; CDR3: CASSLRVMNTEAFF; DNA: TGCGCCAGCAGCTTAAGGGTGATGAACACTGAAGCTTTCTTT
J: TRBJ2-2; size: -; D: -; V: TRBV19; CDR3: CASSPSAGNTGELFF; DNA: TGTGCCAGTAGTCCTTCAGCGGGGAACACCGGGGAGCTGTTTTTT
J: TRBJ2-7; size: few; D: -; V: TRBV7-9; CDR3: CASSPGAGTDPYEQYF; DNA: TGTGCCAGCAGTCCGGGGGCCGGGACCGATCCCTACGAGCAGTACTTC
J: TRBJ2-5; size: -; D: TRBD2; V: TRBV9; CDR3: CASSRGGQETQYF; DNA: TGTGCCAGCAGCCGGGGGGGCCAAGAGACCCAGTACTTC
J: TRBJ2-7; size: -; D: -; V: TRBV20-1; CDR3: CSASEERVGGPGEQYF; DNA: TGCAGTGCTAGTGAAGAGCGTGTCGGGGGACCCGGGGAGCAGTACTTC
J: TRBJ2-6; size: -; D: -; V: TRBV23-1; CDR3: CASSQPTGTSGANVLTF; DNA: TGCGCCAGCAGTCAACCAACAGGAACCTCTGGGGCCAACGTCCTGACTTTC
J: TRBJ1-5; size: -; D: -; V: TRBV7-8; CDR3: CASSRGRQSQPQHF; DNA: TGTGCCAGCAGCCGAGGGAGACAAAGTCAGCCCCAGCATTTT
J: TRBJ1-6; size: -; D: -; V: TRBV7-2; CDR3: CASSLAVLSNSPLHF; DNA: TGTGCCAGCAGCTTAGCGGTTTTGTCAAACTCACCCCTCCACTTT
J: TRBJ1-1; size: -; D: -; V: TRBV5-8; CDR3: CASSFGPILLNTEAFF; DNA: TGTGCCAGCAGCTTTGGCCCGATCCTATTGAACACTGAAGCTTTCTTT
J: TRBJ2-7; size: -; D: -; V: TRBV28; CDR3: CASSFPGPDYEQYF; DNA: TGTGCCAGCAGTTTTCCGGGGCCAGACTACGAGCAGTACTTC
J: TRBJ1-4; size: -; D: TRBD1; V: TRBV5-1; CDR3: CASSFEGGHNEKLFF; DNA: TGCGCCAGCAGCTTCGAAGGGGGCCATAATGAAAAACTGTTTTTT
J: TRBJ1-3; size: -; D: -; V: TRBV2; CDR3: CATEGLLDTIYF; DNA: TGTGCCACCGAGGGTCTCTTAGACACCATATATTTT
J: TRBJ1-1; size: -; D: -; V: TRBV27; CDR3: CASSLLKGGMNTEAFF; DNA: TGTGCCAGCAGTTTATTGAAGGGTGGCATGAACACTGAAGCTTTCTTT
J: TRBJ1-2; size: -; D: -; V: TRBV5-4; CDR3: CASSLPERSYGYTF; DNA: TGTGCCAGCAGCTTGCCGGAACGCTCCTATGGCTACACCTTC
J: TRBJ1-3; size: few; D: -; V: TRBV13; CDR3: CASSPGIGYTIYF; DNA: TGTGCCAGCAGCCCCGGGATCGGGTACACCATATATTTT
J: TRBJ2-3; size: -; D: -; V: TRBV30; CDR3: CAWSVSDTQYF; DNA: TGTGCCTGGAGTGTTTCAGATACGCAGTATTTT
J: TRBJ2-1; size: -; D: TRBD2; V: TRBV6-4; CDR3: CASSDGGGDYNEQFF; DNA: TGTGCCAGCAGTGACGGCGGGGGGGACTACAATGAGCAGTTCTTC
J: TRBJ1-2; size: -; D: -; V: TRBV7-2; CDR3: CASSLGAAYGYTF; DNA: TGTGCCAGCAGCTTAGGGGCAGCTTATGGCTACACCTTC
J: TRBJ1-3; size: -; D: TRBD1; V: TRBV7-6; CDR3: CASSLASGTEATIYF; DNA: TGTGCCAGCAGCTTAGCCTCCGGGACAGAGGCCACCATATATTTT
J: TRBJ1-2; size: -; D: TRBD1; V: TRBV4-2; CDR3: CASSQDGTGINYGYTF; DNA: TGTGCCAGCAGCCAAGATGGGACAGGGATTAACTATGGCTACACCTTC
J: TRBJ2-7; size: -; D: -; V: TRBV7-2; CDR3: CASSLYGYEQYF; DNA: TGTGCCAGCAGCTTATACGGGTACGAGCAGTACTTC